The rows below give T cell receptor beta chains drawn from one sample of a study of Tregs in tolerant kidney transplant recipients. The data were produced by immunoSEQ multiplex PCR, yet TCRdb's version contains in-frame clones alone and is incomplete. The sample has 60,000 to 65,000 clones; roughly 98% are singletons. This specimen was Tregs from blood, taken before the transplant. Source of these receptors: a human donor who received a combined kidney and bone marrow transplant. Both conserved end residues are part of each CDR3. A D gene is named only where the DNA matches it firmly. The listing skips clone size in some rows; elsewhere it reads once, few, many or a size class.

clone_size cdr3_length d_call j_call v_call cdr3_nt cdr3_aa
. 16 . TRBJ2-3 TRBV6-1 TGTGCCAGCAGTGAAGTCTGGGAGCGGAGCAGGGATACGCAGTATTTT CASSEVWERSRDTQYF
. 13 . TRBJ1-2 TRBV6-1 TGTGCCAGCGGAGGGGGGGTTCACTATGGCTACACCTTC CASGGGVHYGYTF
. 15 TRBD1 TRBJ1-1 TRBV10-3 TGTGCCATCAGTGAGTCCGGGACAGGAATCTCCGAAGCTTTCTTT CAISESGTGISEAFF
. 15 TRBD1 TRBJ2-7 TRBV5-1 TGCGCCAGCAGCTTGGTGGGACAGGGGGCTTACGAGCAGTACTTC CASSLVGQGAYEQYF
once 15 TRBD1 TRBJ1-1 TRBV2 TGTGCCAGCAATGACAGGGGCGACCTGAGCACTGAAGCTTTCTTT CASNDRGDLSTEAFF
once 13 . TRBJ1-1 TRBV5-1 TGCGCCAGCAGCCCGAATGCGGGAGCTGAAGCTTTCTTT CASSPNAGAEAFF
. 13 . TRBJ1-2 TRBV13 TGTGCCAGCAGCTACGGGCGGGGGGATGGCTACACCTTC CASSYGRGDGYTF
. 14 . TRBJ2-1 TRBV5-4 TGTGCCAGTAGACAGGAGTCTTTTTACAATGAGCAGTTCTTC CASRQESFYNEQFF
. 15 TRBD1 TRBJ1-4 TRBV28 TGTGCCAGCAGGCCGCAGGGGGCCGGTAATGAAAAACTGTTTTTT CASRPQGAGNEKLFF
. 16 TRBD2 TRBJ2-7 TRBV7-9 TGTGCCAGCAGCTTAGTCTCGCGGGGGGGTTCCTACGAGCAGTACTTC CASSLVSRGGSYEQYF
. 13 . TRBJ1-1 TRBV7-8 TGTGCCAGCAGCTTAAATCGGGACACTGAAGCTTTCTTT CASSLNRDTEAFF
. 11 . TRBJ2-7 TRBV30 TGTGCCTGGAGTGTACTGCACGAGCAGTACTTC CAWSVLHEQYF
. 17 . TRBJ2-5 TRBV9 TGTGCCAGCAGCTCCCGCGGGGGCAGGGGGCGCGAAGAGACCCAGTACTTC CASSSRGGRGREETQYF
. 14 TRBD2 TRBJ2-7 TRBV2 TGTGCCAGCGGAGGAACGGGGGGGTTCTACGAGCAGTACTTC CASGGTGGFYEQYF
. 15 TRBD2 TRBJ2-5 TRBV5-1 TGCGCCAGCAGCTTGGTAGCGGGGGGCCTGGGGACCCAGTACTTC CASSLVAGGLGTQYF
. 12 . TRBJ1-3 TRBV18 TGTGCCAGCTCACGAGTGGGAAACACCATATATTTT CASSRVGNTIYF
. 19 TRBD2 TRBJ2-3 TRBV4-1 TGCGCCAGCAGCCAAGCGGGACTAGCGGGGGGGGGCCGTGCAGATACGCAGTATTTT CASSQAGLAGGGRADTQYF
. 12 TRBD1 TRBJ1-1 TRBV29-1 TGCAGCGTTGGACAGGGCAACACTGAAGCTTTCTTT CSVGQGNTEAFF
. 16 TRBD2 TRBJ2-1 TRBV2 TGTGCCAGCTGGACTAGCGGGGGGATTACCTACAATGAGCAGTTCTTC CASWTSGGITYNEQFF
. 15 . TRBJ2-1 TRBV7-2 TGTGCCAGCAGGCGGGACCGAAGCTCCTACAATGAGCAGTTCTTC CASRRDRSSYNEQFF
. 13 . TRBJ1-1 TRBV7-2 TGTGCCACAACCCGAACAGGGAACACTGAAGCTTTCTTT CATTRTGNTEAFF
. 15 . TRBJ2-7 TRBV30 TGTGCCTGGAGTGTACTTGGACAGATTACTTACGAGCAGTACTTC CAWSVLGQITYEQYF
. 13 . TRBJ1-2 TRBV15 TGTGCCACCAGCAAAAGGACTGATTATGGCTACACCTTC CATSKRTDYGYTF
. 13 . TRBJ2-3 TRBV7-2 TGTGCCAGCAGCTTAAACTTCGGAGATACGCAGTATTTT CASSLNFGDTQYF
. 15 TRBD1 TRBJ2-1 TRBV5-1 TGCGCCAGCAGCTTGTGGGGACAGTCCCTCAATGAGCAGTTCTTC CASSLWGQSLNEQFF
. 16 . TRBJ1-2 TRBV18 TGTGCCAGCTCACCCCCTCGGGGAGCTCTTAACTATGGCTACACCTTC CASSPPRGALNYGYTF
. 11 . TRBJ2-1 TRBV6-5 TGTGCCAGCAGCCGGGACTTCCGAGAGTTCTTC CASSRDFREFF
. 14 TRBD1 TRBJ2-1 TRBV4-2 TGTGCCAGCAGTCCTGACAGGGCCGGCAATGAGCAGTTCTTC CASSPDRAGNEQFF
. 15 . TRBJ2-3 TRBV4-2 TGTGCCAGCAGTTCACGTAGGGGTAGCACAGATACGCAGTATTTT CASSSRRGSTDTQYF
. 14 . TRBJ2-3 TRBV27 TGTGCCAGCAGTTTACTCACAAGTACAGATACGCAGTATTTT CASSLLTSTDTQYF
. 15 TRBD1 TRBJ1-6 TRBV28 TGTGCCAGCAGTTCTCGGGACAGGTTTAGATCACCCCTCCACTTT CASSSRDRFRSPLHF
. 15 TRBD1 TRBJ1-2 TRBV5-4 TGTGCCAGCCATCTGGGGTTGGGACAGGCCTCTGGCTACACCTTC CASHLGLGQASGYTF
. 16 TRBD1 TRBJ1-2 TRBV5-1 TGCGCCAGCAGCACCCGGGACAGGGAAACTTCCTATGGCTACACCTTC CASSTRDRETSYGYTF
. 16 TRBD1 TRBJ1-2 TRBV9 TGTGCCAGCAGCGTAGTGGGGAGTTATACAGGGGGCGGCTACACCTTC CASSVVGSYTGGGYTF
. 16 . TRBJ1-1 TRBV5-1 TGCGCCAGCAGCTTGGTATCAGGGTCTGGGAACACTGAAGCTTTCTTT CASSLVSGSGNTEAFF
. 14 . TRBJ1-3 TRBV7-9 TGTGCCAGCAGCTTAGACCTATACTTAAACACCATATATTTT CASSLDLYLNTIYF
. 18 TRBD2 TRBJ2-1 TRBV7-8 TGTGCCAGCAGTAGGACTAGCGGGAGGGGCACGACCTACAATGAGCAGTTCTTC CASSRTSGRGTTYNEQFF
. 14 . TRBJ1-4 TRBV5-1 TGCGCCAGCCAGCAAGGGTCCCGAGGGGAAAAACTGTTTTTT CASQQGSRGEKLFF
. 17 TRBD1 TRBJ2-3 TRBV4-1 TGCGCCAGCAGCCAATCTCCGGGACAGGGCGACACAGATACGCAGTATTTT CASSQSPGQGDTDTQYF
. 18 TRBD1 TRBJ2-1 TRBV2 TGTGCCAGAGGAGCAGGCAGTGGTCGCGGACAGGGGGCAAATGAGCAGTTCTTC CARGAGSGRGQGANEQFF
. 15 . TRBJ1-2 TRBV19 TGTGCCAGTAGTCCCCAGCTGACAGCCAACTATGGCTACACCTTC CASSPQLTANYGYTF
. 14 . TRBJ1-1 TRBV5-1 TGCGCCAGCAGCTTGGTTCCAGAGAACACTGAAGCTTTCTTT CASSLVPENTEAFF
. 12 . TRBJ2-1 TRBV2 TGTGCCAGCAGTACAGGTTACAATGAGCAGTTCTTC CASSTGYNEQFF
. 12 . TRBJ1-2 TRBV30 TGTGCCTGGAACGCAGAACACTATGGCTACACCTTC CAWNAEHYGYTF
. 15 . TRBJ2-1 TRBV4-3 TGCGCCAGCAGCCAAGTCCGGGACTTCTACAATGAGCAGTTCTTC CASSQVRDFYNEQFF
. 12 . TRBJ1-5 TRBV27 TGTGCCAGCAGGTGGGGGAGGCAGCCCCAGCATTTT CASRWGRQPQHF
. 16 . TRBJ2-7 TRBV4-1 TGCGCCAGCAGCCAGGGGCAACAGGGCAGCTACTACGAGCAGTACTTC CASSQGQQGSYYEQYF
. 17 TRBD2 TRBJ2-4 TRBV5-1 TGCGCCAGCAGCTGGGGACTAGCGGGGAGCGTGGAAAACATTCAGTACTTC CASSWGLAGSVENIQYF
. 13 TRBD1 TRBJ1-1 TRBV6-5 TGTGCCAGCAGCCGACAGGGAGGCACTGAAGCTTTCTTT CASSRQGGTEAFF
. 12 . TRBJ2-1 TRBV7-6 TGTGCCAGCAGCTTAGCTTGGGGCCGGCAGTTCTTC CASSLAWGRQFF
. 15 TRBD1 TRBJ1-4 TRBV5-8 TGTGCCAGCAGCCACCGGACAGGGGGCCGTGAAAAACTGTTTTTT CASSHRTGGREKLFF
. 14 . TRBJ2-3 TRBV6-5 TGTGCCAGCAAGTTGGGACTCCGCACAGATACGCAGTATTTT CASKLGLRTDTQYF
. 13 . TRBJ1-1 TRBV7-9 TGTGCCAGCAGCTTGACAGGTCGGACTGAAGCTTTCTTT CASSLTGRTEAFF
. 16 TRBD2 TRBJ2-3 TRBV4-3 TGCGCCAGCAGCCAGGATATAGCGGGGGGCACAGATACGCAGTATTTT CASSQDIAGGTDTQYF